This is a list of T cell receptor beta chains from one sample in a study of shared clonotypes between healthy human individuals. Method: immunoSEQ multiplex PCR; TCRdb's copy keeps in-frame clones and lacks some. Of 400,000 to 550,000 clones in the sample, 65% to 80% were seen once. Sequencing was done on a sample of PBMCs. These TCRs come from a middle-aged woman in good health. Some clones in this sample may be carry-over from other donors' samples. Both conserved end residues are part of each CDR3. The D gene is left open where the match is weak. Only some rows state a clone size, as once, few, many or a class for expanded clones.

D	J	size	V	CDR3	DNA
NA	TRBJ1-5	NA	TRBV19	CASSRQMNQPQHF	TGTGCCAGTAGTCGGCAGATGAATCAGCCCCAGCATTTT
TRBD2	TRBJ2-2	NA	TRBV10-2	CASSSSGYTGELFF	TGCGCCAGCAGTTCTAGCGGGTACACCGGGGAGCTGTTTTTT
NA	TRBJ2-2	NA	TRBV2	CASTRTSGELFF	TGTGCCAGCACTCGGACCAGCGGGGAGCTGTTTTTT
NA	TRBJ2-3	NA	TRBV18	CASSPVGTHTDTQYF	TGTGCCAGCTCACCGGTCGGGACGCACACAGATACGCAGTATTTT
TRBD2	TRBJ2-7	NA	TRBV2	CASSEARGISGRYYEQYF	TGTGCCAGCAGTGAAGCGCGGGGGATTAGCGGGAGATACTACGAGCAGTACTTC
NA	TRBJ2-3	NA	TRBV4-1	CASSPGDRPSTDTQYF	TGCGCCAGCAGCCCCGGGGACCGACCTAGCACAGATACGCAGTATTTT
NA	TRBJ1-1	NA	TRBV5-3	CARSPGHPGDTEAFF	TGTGCCAGAAGCCCCGGACATCCCGGGGACACTGAAGCTTTCTTT
TRBD2	TRBJ2-5	NA	TRBV18	CASSRTSGQETQYF	TGTGCCAGCTCAAGGACTAGCGGGCAAGAGACCCAGTACTTC
TRBD1	TRBJ2-7	once	TRBV27	CASSFIDRGFSYEQYF	TGTGCCAGCAGTTTCATCGACAGGGGGTTTTCCTACGAGCAGTACTTC
NA	TRBJ1-4	NA	TRBV2	CASSGSGYEKLFF	TGTGCCAGCAGTGGTTCAGGGTATGAAAAACTGTTTTTT
TRBD1	TRBJ2-5	NA	TRBV2	CASSYRQGRETQYF	TGTGCCAGCAGCTACCGACAGGGGCGGGAGACCCAGTACTTC
NA	TRBJ2-7	NA	TRBV6-1	CATHYEQYF	TGTGCCACCCACTACGAGCAGTACTTC
TRBD2	TRBJ2-7	NA	TRBV6-6	CASSWTSGNWNEQYF	TGTGCCAGCAGTTGGACTAGCGGTAACTGGAACGAGCAGTACTTC
NA	TRBJ2-1	few	TRBV15	CATSRDHREAPFLNEQFF	TGTGCCACCAGCAGAGATCACAGGGAGGCCCCTTTTCTGAATGAGCAGTTCTTC
NA	TRBJ2-5	NA	TRBV5-1	CASSSRGETQYF	TGCGCCAGCAGCTCAAGAGGAGAGACCCAGTACTTC
NA	TRBJ2-4	NA	TRBV7-2	CASTKQGTKNIQYF	TGTGCCAGCACCAAACAGGGAACCAAAAACATTCAGTACTTC
NA	TRBJ2-2	NA	TRBV5-1	CASSLDTGELFF	TGCGCCAGCAGCTTAGACACCGGGGAGCTGTTTTTT
NA	TRBJ2-7	NA	TRBV19	CASSIVPRGPYEQYF	TGTGCCAGTAGTATAGTCCCCAGGGGACCCTACGAGCAGTACTTC
NA	TRBJ2-6	once	TRBV7-2	CATHPVSGANVLTF	TGTGCCACCCACCCCGTCTCTGGGGCCAACGTCCTGACTTTC
NA	TRBJ2-5	NA	TRBV19	CASSIGDSQETQYF	TGTGCCAGTAGTATAGGGGACTCTCAAGAGACCCAGTACTTC
NA	TRBJ1-4	NA	TRBV7-2	CASSLVGNTNEKLFF	TGTGCCAGCAGCTTAGTAGGGAATACTAATGAAAAACTGTTTTTT
TRBD1	TRBJ2-3	NA	TRBV6-1	CASSGQGEAVGTQYF	TGTGCCAGCAGTGGACAGGGTGAGGCGGTCGGTACGCAGTATTTT
NA	TRBJ2-7	NA	TRBV7-8	CASSLGFTSYEQYF	TGTGCCAGCAGCTTAGGGTTTACAAGCTACGAGCAGTACTTC
NA	TRBJ2-1	NA	TRBV5-4	CASSFDPGRGEQFF	TGTGCCAGCAGCTTTGACCCAGGCAGGGGTGAGCAGTTCTTC
NA	TRBJ2-1	NA	TRBV11-2	CASSPEASLRGNEQFF	TGTGCCAGCAGCCCAGAGGCCAGTTTGAGGGGCAATGAGCAGTTCTTC
NA	TRBJ1-5	NA	TRBV23-1	CASSQSTHRYSNQPQHF	TGCGCCAGCAGTCAATCTACGCACCGATATAGCAATCAGCCCCAGCATTTT
NA	TRBJ2-3	NA	TRBV18	CASSRNSGTDTQYF	TGTGCCAGCTCACGTAATAGCGGCACAGATACGCAGTATTTT
NA	TRBJ1-2	NA	TRBV11-2	CASSSNPYGYTF	TGTGCCAGCAGCTCGAACCCCTATGGCTACACCTTC
NA	TRBJ1-5	NA	TRBV19	CASSATVNQPQHF	TGTGCCAGTAGTGCAACAGTCAATCAGCCCCAGCATTTT
TRBD1	TRBJ2-3	once	TRBV18	CASSPGQGADTQYF	TGTGCCAGCTCACCAGGGCAGGGGGCAGATACGCAGTATTTT
NA	TRBJ2-1	NA	TRBV28	CASSLLAGVNEQFF	TGTGCCAGCAGTTTATTGGCTGGGGTCAATGAGCAGTTCTTC
NA	TRBJ1-1	NA	TRBV4-1	CASSLRTLGNTEAFF	TGCGCCAGCAGCCTGCGGACACTCGGGAACACTGAAGCTTTCTTT
NA	TRBJ1-1	NA	TRBV7-2	CASSLVGGVTEAFF	TGTGCCAGCAGCTTAGTTGGAGGGGTCACTGAAGCTTTCTTT
NA	TRBJ2-7	NA	TRBV15	CATSRNPPWIRLSYEQYF	TGTGCCACCAGCAGGAACCCCCCTTGGATCAGACTCTCTTACGAGCAGTACTTC
NA	TRBJ2-1	NA	TRBV5-1	CASSLAGPPYNEQFF	TGCGCCAGCAGCTTGGCGGGACCCCCTTACAATGAGCAGTTCTTC
NA	TRBJ1-3	NA	TRBV29-1	CSAGGFEDTIYF	TGCAGCGCTGGGGGTTTTGAAGACACCATATATTTT
NA	TRBJ2-5	NA	TRBV5-4	CASSLPGDQETQYF	TGTGCCAGCAGCTTACCGGGGGACCAAGAGACCCAGTACTTC
TRBD2	TRBJ2-2	NA	TRBV6-5	CASSYSSGRNTGELFF	TGTGCCAGCAGTTACTCTAGCGGGAGGAACACCGGGGAGCTGTTTTTT
TRBD1	TRBJ1-1	NA	TRBV5-1	CASSQGTGGEGTEAFF	TGCGCCAGCAGCCAGGGGACAGGGGGCGAAGGAACTGAAGCTTTCTTT
NA	TRBJ1-1	NA	TRBV5-8	CASSFRATVSQAFF	TGTGCCAGCAGCTTTAGAGCGACAGTTTCTCAAGCTTTCTTT
NA	TRBJ2-7	NA	TRBV7-8	CASSVNRVYEQYF	TGTGCCAGCAGCGTCAACAGGGTTTACGAGCAGTACTTC
NA	TRBJ2-7	NA	TRBV5-1	CASSLSGFPSYEQYF	TGCGCCAGCAGCTTGTCCGGTTTTCCGTCCTACGAGCAGTACTTC
NA	TRBJ2-2	few	TRBV2	CASSRGQRPNTGELFF	TGTGCCAGCAGTCGAGGGCAGCGGCCGAACACCGGGGAGCTGTTTTTT
NA	TRBJ1-5	once	TRBV15	CATSTIMASGPQHF	TGTGCCACCAGCACAATTATGGCGAGCGGGCCCCAGCATTTT
TRBD2	TRBJ2-5	NA	TRBV30	CAWSGVVGEGETQYF	TGTGCCTGGAGTGGGGTTGTGGGGGAGGGTGAGACCCAGTACTTC
TRBD1	TRBJ1-1	NA	TRBV7-8	CASSSETGTTEAFF	TGTGCCAGCAGCTCGGAGACAGGGACCACTGAAGCTTTCTTT
NA	TRBJ1-4	NA	TRBV10-1	CASNRYRNEKLFF	TGCGCCAGCAACCGGTACAGGAATGAAAAACTGTTTTTT
NA	TRBJ2-7	NA	TRBV19	CASSNDGAYEQYF	TGTGCCAGTAGCAACGACGGGGCCTACGAGCAGTACTTC
NA	TRBJ2-7	NA	TRBV14	CASSLQGGIDEQYF	TGTGCCAGCAGCCTCCAGGGGGGTATTGACGAGCAGTACTTC
NA	TRBJ1-4	NA	TRBV5-6	CASSITDRHLATNEKLFF	TGTGCCAGCAGCATAACGGACAGACACCTTGCAACTAATGAAAAACTGTTTTTT
NA	TRBJ1-6	NA	TRBV5-1	CASSETPGHGSSPLHF	TGCGCCAGCAGCGAGACTCCGGGGCACGGGAGTTCACCCCTCCACTTT
TRBD2	TRBJ2-7	few	TRBV6-1	CASSEGGLLAGGWYEQYF	TGTGCCAGCAGTGAAGGGGGCCTCCTAGCGGGAGGGTGGTACGAGCAGTACTTC